Sequencing of this T cell receptor (beta chain) was carried out in a study of graft-versus-host responses after intestinal transplantation. About the research overall: Once they had received anti-thymocyte globulin induction, all recipients took tacrolimus and steroids for 2 to 4 years.

The CDR3 is 14 residues long. V gave up 1 base and J gave up 6 bases, with 13 bases separating them. CDR1 MGHRA and CDR2 YSYEKL come from the germline V gene. Findings and limits, study-wide: After transplant, early declines in HvG clones were associated with peak levels of circulating GvH clones. Recipient-marrow GvH clones were detected, some having first appeared in ileum or blood.

Note on this clone: Its antigen is still unknown.

Data came from immunoSEQ multiplex PCR; TCRdb stores just in-frame clones and leaves some out. The sample records about 16,000 clones, roughly 94% being singletons. This specimen was PBMCs, taken 23 days after intestinal transplant. The J gene is TRBJ2-7, the V gene TRBV4-1; D is perhaps TRBD2 (5 bases). The receptor was derived from a human patient who received an intestinal transplant, so some T cells may come from the graft donor. CDR3 region: CASSQALVGGEQYF. CDR3 DNA sequence: TGCGCCAGCAGCCAAGCACTAGTTGGAGGCGAGCAGTACTTC.